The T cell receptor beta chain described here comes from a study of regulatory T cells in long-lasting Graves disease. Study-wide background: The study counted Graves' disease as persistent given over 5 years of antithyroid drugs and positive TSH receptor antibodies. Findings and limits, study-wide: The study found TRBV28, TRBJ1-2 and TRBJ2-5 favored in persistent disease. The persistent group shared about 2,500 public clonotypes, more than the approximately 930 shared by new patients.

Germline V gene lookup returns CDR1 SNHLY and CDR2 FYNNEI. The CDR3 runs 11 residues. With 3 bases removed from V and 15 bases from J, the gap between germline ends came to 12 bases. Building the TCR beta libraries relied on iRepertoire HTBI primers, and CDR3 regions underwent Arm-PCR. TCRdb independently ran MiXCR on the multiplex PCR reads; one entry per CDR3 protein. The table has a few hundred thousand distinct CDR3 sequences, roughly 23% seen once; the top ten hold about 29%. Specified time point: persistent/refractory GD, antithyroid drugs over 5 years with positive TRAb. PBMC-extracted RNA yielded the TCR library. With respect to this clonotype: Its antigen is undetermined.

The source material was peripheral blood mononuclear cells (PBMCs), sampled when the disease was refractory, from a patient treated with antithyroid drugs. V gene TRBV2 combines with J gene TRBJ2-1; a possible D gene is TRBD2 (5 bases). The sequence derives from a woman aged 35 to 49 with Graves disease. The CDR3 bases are TGTGCCAGCAGTGAGGAGGCCAGTCGGTTCTTC. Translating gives CASSEEASRFF.